A selection of T cell receptor beta chains follows, all from one sample in a study of graft-versus-host responses after intestinal transplantation. Data came from immunoSEQ multiplex PCR; TCRdb stores just in-frame clones and leaves some out. This table has around 90,000 clones, 85% to 95% appearing once. Their target antigens are unknown. Sequenced material: unstimulated CD4+ T cells sorted from spleen or lymph node cells, taken before transplant. These receptors were collected from a human donor who was the organ donor for an intestinal transplant. CDR3s include the opening cysteine and the closing phenylalanine or tryptophan. The D gene is left open where the match is weak. Clone size is given for some rows only: seen once, a few or many times, or a class if the clone is expanded.

v_call	clone_size	j_call	d_call	cdr3_aa	cdr3_nt
TRBV19	-	TRBJ2-3	TRBD1	CASSTRTGADTQYF	TGTGCCAGTAGCACTCGGACAGGGGCAGATACGCAGTATTTT
TRBV11-2	-	TRBJ2-5	TRBD2	CASSSRRLAGLETQYF	TGTGCCAGCAGCTCCCGCCGACTAGCGGGGTTAGAGACCCAGTACTTC
TRBV9	-	TRBJ1-1	-	CASSTQGGTEAFF	TGTGCCAGCAGCACTCAGGGAGGCACTGAAGCTTTCTTT
TRBV18	-	TRBJ1-2	-	CASSPPDSKHGYTF	TGTGCCAGCTCACCACCCGACAGCAAACATGGCTACACCTTC
TRBV5-1	-	TRBJ2-7	-	CASSLGWRDAYEQYF	TGCGCCAGCAGCTTGGGTTGGAGGGATGCCTACGAGCAGTACTTC
TRBV6-5	-	TRBJ1-5	-	CASRSRWDQPQHF	TGTGCCAGCAGGTCTCGGTGGGATCAGCCCCAGCATTTT
TRBV6-1	few	TRBJ1-5	-	CASSGQYSNQPQHF	TGTGCCAGCAGTGGACAGTATAGCAATCAGCCCCAGCATTTT
TRBV2	-	TRBJ1-4	TRBD1	CASGEDRNNEKLFF	TGTGCCAGCGGGGAGGACAGGAACAATGAAAAACTGTTTTTT
TRBV5-1	-	TRBJ2-7	-	CASSLTGTSYEQYF	TGCGCCAGCAGCTTGACAGGGACCTCCTACGAGCAGTACTTC
TRBV27	-	TRBJ1-2	-	CASSLSRQDPYGYTF	TGTGCCAGCAGTTTATCGAGGCAGGACCCCTATGGCTACACCTTC
TRBV7-2	-	TRBJ2-1	TRBD2	CASSLALLAGRYNEQFF	TGTGCCAGCAGCTTAGCATTACTAGCGGGGCGCTACAATGAGCAGTTCTTC
TRBV11-3	-	TRBJ2-5	TRBD1	CASSATTGYQETQYF	TGTGCCAGCAGCGCTACGACAGGGTACCAAGAGACCCAGTACTTC
TRBV20-1	-	TRBJ1-4	-	CSARANEKLFF	TGCAGTGCCCGGGCTAATGAAAAACTGTTTTTT
TRBV4-2	-	TRBJ1-5	TRBD1	CASSSDRMPQPQHF	TGTGCCAGCAGTTCGGACAGGATGCCTCAGCCCCAGCATTTT
TRBV28	-	TRBJ1-1	-	CASSPPTGNTEAFF	TGTGCCAGCAGCCCCCCAACAGGAAACACTGAAGCTTTCTTT
TRBV5-1	-	TRBJ1-2	-	CASSSDSGDYGYTF	TGCGCCAGCAGCTCCGACTCAGGGGACTATGGCTACACCTTC
TRBV5-8	-	TRBJ2-6	TRBD1	CASERQGGLGTNVLTF	TGTGCCAGCGAAAGACAGGGTGGTTTGGGGACCAACGTCCTGACTTTC
TRBV2	-	TRBJ1-4	-	CASMSDSNEKLFF	TGTGCCAGCATGAGTGACAGTAATGAAAAACTGTTTTTT
TRBV5-8	-	TRBJ1-5	-	CASSLGLAGRNQPQHF	TGTGCCAGCAGCTTGGGGTTGGCGGGGCGGAATCAGCCCCAGCATTTT
TRBV19	-	TRBJ1-4	-	CASSIGGTNEKLFF	TGTGCCAGTAGTATCGGAGGAACTAATGAAAAACTGTTTTTT
TRBV28	-	TRBJ1-5	-	CGTTVYGQPQHF	TGTGGAACCACAGTTTATGGTCAGCCCCAGCATTTT
TRBV27	-	TRBJ2-1	-	CASSLASSRLSSYNEQFF	TGTGCCAGCAGTTTAGCATCCTCCCGCTTGAGCTCCTACAATGAGCAGTTCTTC
TRBV27	once	TRBJ1-4	-	CASRRTGTKFEKLFF	TGTGCCAGCAGACGAACCGGGACAAAGTTCGAAAAACTGTTTTTT
TRBV7-2	-	TRBJ2-2	TRBD2	CASSRTGLAGELFF	TGTGCCAGCAGCCGAACCGGACTAGCCGGCGAGCTGTTTTTT
TRBV30	-	TRBJ1-1	-	CAWYQGMNTEAFF	TGTGCCTGGTATCAGGGCATGAACACTGAAGCTTTCTTT
TRBV5-5	-	TRBJ1-6	TRBD1	CASSLGTVSNSPLHF	TGTGCCAGCAGCTTAGGGACAGTGAGTAATTCACCCCTCCACTTT